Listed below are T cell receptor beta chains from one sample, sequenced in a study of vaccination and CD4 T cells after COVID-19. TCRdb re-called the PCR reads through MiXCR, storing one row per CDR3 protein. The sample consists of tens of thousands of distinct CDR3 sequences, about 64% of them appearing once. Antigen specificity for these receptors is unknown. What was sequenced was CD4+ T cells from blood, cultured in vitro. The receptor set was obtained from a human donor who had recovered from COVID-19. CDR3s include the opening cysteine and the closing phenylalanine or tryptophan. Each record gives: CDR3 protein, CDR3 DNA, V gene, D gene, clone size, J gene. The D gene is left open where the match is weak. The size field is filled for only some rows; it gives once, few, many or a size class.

cdr3_aa: CAWSGTNKNIQYF
cdr3_nt: TGTGCCTGGAGTGGCACAAACAAAAACATTCAGTACTTC
v_call: TRBV30
d_call: NA
clone_size: NA
j_call: TRBJ2-4

cdr3_aa: CASSFQGAGGNTIYF
cdr3_nt: TGTGCCAGCAGCTTTCAGGGGGCAGGGGGAAACACCATATATTTT
v_call: TRBV7-6
d_call: TRBD1
clone_size: few
j_call: TRBJ1-3

cdr3_aa: CASSSRQSRSTDTQYF
cdr3_nt: TGTGCCAGCAGTTCAAGACAGAGCCGTAGCACAGATACGCAGTATTTT
v_call: TRBV27
d_call: NA
clone_size: few
j_call: TRBJ2-3

cdr3_aa: CASSRGPVETQYF
cdr3_nt: TGCGCCAGCAGCCGGGGGCCCGTGGAGACCCAGTACTTC
v_call: TRBV4-1
d_call: NA
clone_size: NA
j_call: TRBJ2-5

cdr3_aa: CASSEWLAGVGELFF
cdr3_nt: TGTGCCAGCAGTGAATGGCTAGCGGGAGTCGGGGAGCTGTTTTTT
v_call: TRBV2
d_call: TRBD2
clone_size: NA
j_call: TRBJ2-2

cdr3_aa: CSAGGTTGISGELFF
cdr3_nt: TGCAGTGCTGGAGGGACCACAGGAATCTCCGGGGAGCTGTTTTTT
v_call: TRBV20-1
d_call: NA
clone_size: NA
j_call: TRBJ2-2

cdr3_aa: CASSLAADRGRYGYTF
cdr3_nt: TGTGCCAGCAGCTTAGCGGCGGACAGGGGCCGCTATGGCTACACCTTC
v_call: TRBV7-9
d_call: TRBD1
clone_size: NA
j_call: TRBJ1-2

cdr3_aa: CASSSPGQGRGYGYTF
cdr3_nt: TGTGCCAGCAGCTCGCCGGGACAGGGGCGCGGCTATGGCTACACCTTC
v_call: TRBV7-2
d_call: TRBD1
clone_size: NA
j_call: TRBJ1-2

cdr3_aa: CSAVDRSGYNSPLHF
cdr3_nt: TGCAGTGCTGTGGACAGGTCGGGCTATAATTCACCCCTCCACTTT
v_call: TRBV20-1
d_call: TRBD1
clone_size: few
j_call: TRBJ1-6

cdr3_aa: CANSYQETQYF
cdr3_nt: TGTGCCAACTCGTACCAAGAGACCCAGTACTTC
v_call: TRBV2
d_call: NA
clone_size: NA
j_call: TRBJ2-5

cdr3_aa: CASRKEPDGYTF
cdr3_nt: TGTGCCAGCAGGAAAGAACCCGATGGCTACACCTTC
v_call: TRBV6-1
d_call: NA
clone_size: NA
j_call: TRBJ1-2

cdr3_aa: CASIRATGANTDTQYF
cdr3_nt: TGTGCCAGCATAAGAGCGACGGGGGCGAACACAGATACGCAGTATTTT
v_call: TRBV2
d_call: NA
clone_size: NA
j_call: TRBJ2-3

cdr3_aa: CASSLSGGVFGAFF
cdr3_nt: TGTGCCAGTAGTTTGTCAGGGGGGGTTTTCGGAGCTTTCTTT
v_call: TRBV19
d_call: TRBD1
clone_size: NA
j_call: TRBJ1-1

cdr3_aa: CAYLGGGPAKNIQYF
cdr3_nt: TGTGCCTACCTCGGAGGAGGGCCAGCCAAAAACATTCAGTACTTC
v_call: TRBV30
d_call: NA
clone_size: NA
j_call: TRBJ2-4

cdr3_aa: CASRLRDSLNTGELFF
cdr3_nt: TGTGCCAGCAGGCTTCGGGACTCCCTTAACACCGGGGAGCTGTTTTTT
v_call: TRBV6-1
d_call: NA
clone_size: NA
j_call: TRBJ2-2

cdr3_aa: CASSQVRSNQPQHF
cdr3_nt: TGCGCCAGCAGCCAAGTAAGGAGCAATCAGCCCCAGCATTTT
v_call: TRBV4-3
d_call: NA
clone_size: NA
j_call: TRBJ1-5

cdr3_aa: CATSRVAGSVNTEAFF
cdr3_nt: TGTGCCACCAGCAGGGTAGCTGGATCGGTGAACACTGAAGCTTTCTTT
v_call: TRBV15
d_call: NA
clone_size: few
j_call: TRBJ1-1

cdr3_aa: CASSLGRLAGSNEQYF
cdr3_nt: TGTGCCAGCAGCTTAGGACGGCTAGCGGGATCGAATGAGCAGTACTTC
v_call: TRBV7-9
d_call: TRBD2
clone_size: few
j_call: TRBJ2-7

cdr3_aa: CAISEIEFVAFF
cdr3_nt: TGTGCCATCAGTGAGATCGAATTCGTAGCTTTCTTT
v_call: TRBV10-3
d_call: NA
clone_size: NA
j_call: TRBJ1-1

cdr3_aa: CASRTGIANYGYTF
cdr3_nt: TGTGCCAGCAGGACAGGGATTGCGAACTATGGCTACACCTTC
v_call: TRBV6-2/TRBV6-3
d_call: TRBD1
clone_size: NA
j_call: TRBJ1-2

cdr3_aa: CASSSAAGNTEAFF
cdr3_nt: TGTGCCAGCAGCTCGGCCGCTGGGAACACTGAAGCTTTCTTT
v_call: TRBV7-9
d_call: NA
clone_size: NA
j_call: TRBJ1-1

cdr3_aa: CASSIRGIDTQYF
cdr3_nt: TGTGCCAGCAGCATCAGAGGTATAGATACGCAGTATTTT
v_call: TRBV7-2
d_call: NA
clone_size: NA
j_call: TRBJ2-3

cdr3_aa: CSVRKRGEFYNEQFF
cdr3_nt: TGCAGTGTCCGAAAGCGCGGGGAATTCTACAATGAGCAGTTCTTC
v_call: TRBV20-1
d_call: NA
clone_size: NA
j_call: TRBJ2-1

cdr3_aa: CASKLAGVAGANVLTF
cdr3_nt: TGTGCCAGCAAGCTAGCGGGAGTTGCTGGGGCCAACGTCCTGACTTTC
v_call: TRBV28
d_call: TRBD2
clone_size: NA
j_call: TRBJ2-6

cdr3_aa: CSAGLYKDTEAFF
cdr3_nt: TGCAGTGCTGGTCTCTATAAGGACACTGAAGCTTTCTTT
v_call: TRBV20-1
d_call: NA
clone_size: NA
j_call: TRBJ1-1

cdr3_aa: CASSRSGAGTMNTEAFF
cdr3_nt: TGTGCCAGCAGCCGATCGGGGGCCGGAACTATGAACACTGAAGCTTTCTTT
v_call: TRBV7-2
d_call: NA
clone_size: NA
j_call: TRBJ1-1